The following is a T cell receptor (beta chain) sequence with its context. The antigen remains unidentified. The data belong to a study of multiple sclerosis patients with progressive multifocal leukoencephalopathy. Study conclusions and caveats: Lower normalized Shannon entropy suggested reduced TRB diversity in most PML patients.

Stated time point: before natalizumab initiation. V shed 4 bases and J 3 bases; nucleotides not matched to a gene: 3. Germline loops: CDR1 SGHTA, CDR2 FQGNSA. The CDR3 extends over 14 amino acids. Method: immunoSEQ multiplex PCR; TCRdb's copy keeps in-frame clones and lacks some. The profile shows tens of thousands of clones, 80% to 95% of them singletons. The TCR was taken from a man aged 25-45 years with multiple sclerosis. The sequenced sample consisted of PBMCs. The rearrangement uses TRBV7-2 and TRBJ1-5; TRBD1 matches 7 bases. For the CDR3, the DNA is TGTGCCAGCAGCTCCGGGACAGCCAATCAGCCCCAGCATTTT. It codes for CASSSGTANQPQHF. Complete variable domain (other parts from reference TRBV7-2 and TRBJ1-5): GAGVSQSPSNKVTEKGKDVELRCDPISGHTALYWYRQSLGQGLEFLIYFQGNSAPDKSGLPSDRFSAERTGGSVSTLTIQRTQQEDSAVYLCASSSGTANQPQHFGDGTRLSIL.